The clone carrying this T cell receptor beta chain was seen more than once but under ten times. What it binds is not known. The record originates from a study of blood T cells in healthy people across ages. The study, taken as a whole, reports: Older age coincided with a roughly linear decline in TCR beta diversity per million T cells. It was found that TCR beta diversity correlated strongly with the percentage of naive T cells. Compared with aged donors, long-lived donors showed fewer expanded clones, suggesting selection.

V lost 2 bases and J 5 bases, leaving 11 bases between the germline ends. Germline CDR1 reads SGHRS; CDR2 reads YFSETQ. This CDR3 is built from 13 residues. Total RNA was isolated from each sample in quantities of at least 6 micrograms. Primed by a sample-barcoded 5' primer and a J-beta primer mix, a second PCR proceeded for about 6 to 11 cycles. Via MiXCR, TCRdb re-called the 5' RACE reads, giving one row per CDR3 protein. Found here are 1.5 million to 2 million distinct CDR3 sequences, 28% of them singletons; the top ten hold 7.7%. Source material: blood. This clonotype was obtained from a woman between 25 and 40 years old in good health. This chain joins TRBV5-1 and TRBJ2-7, with unresolved D. The CDR3 coding sequence is TGCGCCAGCAGCTTCGGCCAGATTGACGAGCAGTACTTC. As protein: CASSFGQIDEQYF.